Presented here are 30 T cell receptor beta chains from one specimen sequenced in a study of blood T cells in healthy people across ages. A second PCR, run for about 7 to 11 cycles, used a sample-barcoded 5' primer plus a J-beta primer mix. TCRdb used MiXCR to reprocess the 5' RACE reads, holding one entry per CDR3 protein. Counted here are around 990,000 distinct CDR3 sequences, around two fifths occurring once; the ten biggest clones make up under 15%. The sequencing input was blood. Source of these receptors: a man between 18 and 29 years old in good health.

In its sample, this clonotype was seen a few times. The V and J genes are TRBV5-1 and TRBJ2-1, with 8 bases that match TRBD1. The CDR3 consists of 15 residues. V shed 4 bases, J shed 8 bases, and the junction held 11 bases outside the gene matches. Germline V gene sequence: CDR1 SGHRS, CDR2 YFSETQ. CDR3 protein: CASSPTGAPGYEQFF. The CDR3 DNA reads as TGCGCCAGCAGCCCGACAGGGGCCCCAGGCTATGAGCAGTTCTTC.

The genes are TRBV5-6 and TRBJ2-1; D gene uncertain. V dropped 2 bases and J dropped 10 bases, with 16 bases sitting between them. Per the germline V gene, CDR1 is SGHDT and CDR2 is YYEEEE. The CDR3 has 14 residues. For the CDR3, the DNA is TGTGCCAGCAGCTTTTGGACGGCCTCCTACGAGCAGTTCTTC. Translating gives CASSFWTASYEQFF.

The rearrangement joins TRBV6-2 or TRBV6-3 to TRBJ2-4; 7 bases match TRBD1. J lost 6 bases, V lost 10 bases, and 9 bases had no gene match. Looked up from germline, CDR1 is MNHEY and CDR2 is SVGEGT. There are 13 residues in the CDR3. The CDR3 protein is CATGRTGGNIQYF. For the CDR3, the DNA is TGTGCCACCGGCCGGACAGGAGGAAACATTCAGTACTTC.

This clonotype was detected only a few times. The chain couples TRBV5-1 to TRBJ2-3, with 7 positions matching TRBD1. This CDR3 is built from 15 residues. Per germline, CDR1 SGHRS and CDR2 YFSETQ. V lost 0 bases and J lost 2; bases outside the gene matches: 3. CDR3 amino acids: CASSLGGQPTDTQYF. Here the CDR3 DNA reads TGCGCCAGCAGCTTGGGGGGACAGCCCACAGATACGCAGTATTTT.

This clonotype occurred a few times. The J gene is TRBJ2-6, the V gene TRBV6-1, with a tentative D call TRBD2 (5 bases). Between the trimmed V and J ends, which lost 8 bases and 4 bases, there was a span of 15 bases. The length of the CDR3 is 15 residues. Germline V CDR1 and CDR2: MNHNS, SASEGT. CDR3 loop: CASSETGWGANVLTF. CDR3 in DNA: TGTGCCAGCTCCGAAACGGGGTGGGGGGCCAACGTCCTGACTTTC.

Ten or more counts support this clonotype. The chain uses TRBV5-1 and TRBJ2-1, with 7 bases aligning to TRBD1. CDR1 and CDR2 (germline): SGHRS, YFSETQ. V shed 3 bases, J shed 3 bases, and the junction held 9 bases outside the gene matches. This CDR3 has 16 residues. The CDR3 spells CASSSGAGGNYNEQFF. CDR3 bases: TGCGCCAGCAGCTCTGGTGCAGGGGGTAACTACAATGAGCAGTTCTTC. The full variable domain, rest sourced from reference TRBV5-1 and TRBJ2-1, is KAGVTQTPRYLIKTRGQQVTLSCSPISGHRSVSWYQQTPGQGLQFLFEYFSETQRNKGNFPGRFSGRQFSNSRSEMNVSTLELGDSALYLCASSSGAGGNYNEQFFGPGTRLTVL.

This chain connects TRBV2 to TRBJ1-2; TRBD1 might be the D (6 bases). The CDR3 extends over 14 amino acids. The germline V gene encodes CDR1 SNHLY and CDR2 FYNNEI. Trimming cost V 4 bases and J 6 bases, with 15 bases left between them. In DNA form, the CDR3 reads TGTGCCAGCAGTGTTGCGGGGGCGGGGAATGGCTACACCTTC. This gives the protein CASSVAGAGNGYTF. The full variable domain, in which reference TRBV2 and TRBJ1-2 provide the parts outside the CDR3, is EPEVTQTPSHQVTQMGQEVILRCVPISNHLYFYWYRQILGQKVEFLVSFYNNEISEKSEIFDDQFSVERPDGSNFTLKIRSTKLEDSAMYFCASSVAGAGNGYTFGSGTRLTVV.

The V and J genes are TRBV27 and TRBJ2-7; 12 bases match TRBD2. The trim removed 5 bases at V and 4 bases at J, leaving 6 bases unmatched. CDR3 length: 15 amino acids. CDR1 and CDR2 from the germline V gene are MNHEY and SMNVEV (reference sequence). The CDR3 spells CASSGGTSGFYEQYF. The CDR3 nucleotides are TGTGCCAGCAGTGGGGGGACTAGCGGGTTTTACGAGCAGTACTTC.

This rearrangement joins TRBV7-3 to TRBJ2-7, with TRBD2 as a possible D gene (5 bases). The V and J ends lost 2 bases and 7 bases respectively, with 12 bases between them. The CDR3 runs to 13 residues. Germline V gene data show CDR1 as SGHTA and CDR2 as FQGTGA. This CDR3 is CASSLPSRNEQYF. CDR3 nucleotides: TGTGCCAGCAGCTTACCTAGCAGAAATGAGCAGTACTTC. The full variable domain, in which reference TRBV7-3 and TRBJ2-7 provide the parts outside the CDR3, is GAGVSQTPSNKVTEKGKYVELRCDPISGHTALYWYRQSLGQGPEFLIYFQGTGAADDSGLPNDRFFAVRPEGSVSTLKIQRTERGDSAVYLCASSLPSRNEQYFGPGTRLTVT.

V is TRBV7-2 and J is TRBJ1-4; D remains ambiguous. Germline assignment: CDR1 SGHTA and CDR2 FQGNSA. This CDR3 region has 14 residues. V lost 8 bases and J lost 0, with 10 bases in between. Written as DNA, the CDR3 is TGTGCCAGCGCGGCCCCTCCAACTAATGAAAAACTGTTTTTT. Its translation is CASAAPPTNEKLFF.

The V and J genes are TRBV12-3 or TRBV12-4 and TRBJ1-1; weak D call: TRBD1 (5 bases). This CDR3 is built from 13 residues. The V end lost 10 bases, the J end lost 1 base, and 13 bases lay between the germline ends. The CDR3 DNA reads TGTGCCATCACCAATCAGGGGAACACTGAAGCTTTCTTT. Its protein product is CAITNQGNTEAFF.

This chain joins TRBV11-2 and TRBJ2-5, with D maybe TRBD1 (5 bases). Judging by the DNA end, TRBJ2-1 fits better; the J call may be wrong. The CDR3 covers 14 residues. Germline V gene data show CDR1 as SGHAT and CDR2 as FQNNGV. CDR3 loop: CASSLNSGIETQFF. In nucleotides, the CDR3 is TGTGCCAGCAGCTTAAATTCAGGGATTGAGACCCAGTTCTTC.

This chain joins TRBV9 and TRBJ2-3, with 9 bases aligning to TRBD2. Trimming at V came to 0 bases and at J to 1 base, leaving 9 bases not matched to a gene. The CDR3 is 18 amino acids. CDR1 SGDLS and CDR2 YYNGEE come from the germline V gene. CDR3 region: CASSVAGSVAGGTDTQYF. The CDR3 DNA reads TGTGCCAGCAGCGTAGCTGGGTCGGTAGCGGGGGGCACAGATACGCAGTATTTT.

This chain uses TRBV30 with TRBJ1-5; perhaps TRBD1 as D (5 bases). The CDR3 runs to 13 residues. V lost 3 bases and J lost 6, with 12 bases in between. Germline CDR1 GTSNPN, CDR2 SVGIG (reference sequence). In DNA form, the CDR3 reads TGTGCCTGGAGCGTCGGGGGGGTTCAGCCCCAGCATTTT. Its translation is CAWSVGGVQPQHF.

CDR3 sequence (DNA): TGTGCCAGCCAAGAGCTACTAGCGGGAGAGACCCAGTACTTC. It yields the protein CASQELLAGETQYF. This chain connects TRBV4-2 to TRBJ2-7; TRBD2 aligns across 9 bases. The DNA end is a closer match to TRBJ2-5, so the J assignment may be wrong. Germline CDR1 LGHNA, CDR2 YNFKEQ. This CDR3 contains 14 residues.

This clonotype turned up a few times. The genes are TRBV5-1 and TRBJ1-2, with D unclear. Germline CDR1 and CDR2: SGHRS and YFSETQ. The CDR3 runs to 13 residues. V was cut by 6 bases and J by 4 bases, with 13 bases left in between. In DNA form, the CDR3 reads TGCGCCAGCACGACCGGATCACTCTATGGCTACACCTTC. Its protein is CASTTGSLYGYTF. The complete variable domain, with remaining parts taken from reference TRBV5-1 and TRBJ1-2, reads KAGVTQTPRYLIKTRGQQVTLSCSPISGHRSVSWYQQTPGQGLQFLFEYFSETQRNKGNFPGRFSGRQFSNSRSEMNVSTLELGDSALYLCASTTGSLYGYTFGSGTRLTVV.

This clonotype was seen only once. The rearrangement joins TRBV5-1 to TRBJ2-2; tentatively, D is TRBD1 or TRBD2 (5 bases each). The CDR3 extends over 17 amino acids. The V and J ends lost 5 bases and 3 bases respectively, with 20 bases between them. The V gene's germline CDR1 is SGHRS and CDR2 YFSETQ. CDR3 sequence (DNA): TGCGCCAGCAGTCCCACTTTGACAGTCGGGGACACCGGGGAGCTGTTTTTT. Its protein is CASSPTLTVGDTGELFF. The variable domain in full, completed from reference TRBV5-1 and TRBJ2-2, reads KAGVTQTPRYLIKTRGQQVTLSCSPISGHRSVSWYQQTPGQGLQFLFEYFSETQRNKGNFPGRFSGRQFSNSRSEMNVSTLELGDSALYLCASSPTLTVGDTGELFFGEGSRLTVL.

The chain combines TRBV6-5 with TRBJ1-5, with 10 positions matching TRBD1. J gave up 5 bases and V 5 bases, and 6 bases lay outside the gene matches. The germline CDR1 and CDR2 sequences are MNHEY and SVGAGI. This CDR3 region has 15 residues. CDR3 sequence (DNA): TGTGCCAGCAGTACGGGACAGGGGAGGGATCAGCCCCAGCATTTT. Translation: CASSTGQGRDQPQHF.

This clonotype was seen only a few times. V usage is TRBV6-5 and J usage is TRBJ1-4; D may be TRBD1 (5 bases). CDR3 length: 14 residues. Per germline, CDR1 MNHEY and CDR2 SVGAGI. The ends were cut back, 5 bases at V and 8 bases at J, with 15 bases in the middle. The CDR3 region has the DNA TGTGCCAGCAGTCCACAGGCCCCCAACGAAAAACTGTTTTTT. This translates into CASSPQAPNEKLFF.

The chain recombines TRBV7-2 with TRBJ1-2; tentative D call: TRBD1 (5 bases). Deletions cut 5 bases from V and 10 bases from J, with 14 bases between. This CDR3 comprises 12 residues. Germline CDR1 SGHTA, CDR2 FQGNSA. The CDR3 coding sequence is TGTGCCAGCAGCCCGCCAGGGACTGCCTACACCTTC. This gives the protein CASSPPGTAYTF.

This clonotype was seen a handful of times. The chain has TRBV12-3 or TRBV12-4 and TRBJ1-2; D gene uncertain. The V and J ends lost 2 bases and 5 bases respectively, with 9 bases between them. The CDR3 extends over 13 amino acids. Written as DNA, the CDR3 is TGTGCCAGCAGTTTAAGCGCAGAGTATGGCTACACCTTC. Its protein product is CASSLSAEYGYTF.

V usage is TRBV6-2 or TRBV6-3 and J usage is TRBJ1-2; 7 bases line up with TRBD1. The CDR3 length is 15 residues. Germline V lookup: CDR1 MNHEY, CDR2 SVGEGT. V gave up 2 bases and J gave up 0 bases; unmatched junction bases: 3. The CDR3 reads CASSYGTAANYGYTF. The CDR3 DNA reads TGTGCCAGCAGTTACGGGACAGCAGCTAACTATGGCTACACCTTC.

This clonotype was seen at least ten times. The chain recombines TRBV29-1 with TRBJ2-3; 11 bases line up with TRBD2. Germline CDR1 reads SQVTM; CDR2 reads ANQGSEA. V lost 1 base and J lost 0; bases outside the gene matches: 12. The CDR3 is 19 residues long. CDR3 region: CSVEGLAGTLVPSTDTQYF. CDR3 nucleotides: TGCAGCGTTGAAGGACTAGCGGGGACCCTTGTGCCTAGCACAGATACGCAGTATTTT.

This clonotype was counted only a few times. The chain combines TRBV4-2 with TRBJ1-2, with 7 nucleotides matching TRBD1. The CDR3 sequence is 15 residues long. With 1 base clipped from V and 4 bases from J, the junction kept 6 bases outside the gene matches. Germline assignment: CDR1 LGHNA and CDR2 YNFKEQ. The CDR3 DNA is TGTGCCAGCAGCCAAGTGAAGACAGGGACCTATGGCTACACCTTC. Its protein product is CASSQVKTGTYGYTF.

Details on this clonotype: At one boundary the junction diverges from the germline segment, which might be a read error. V usage is TRBV12-3 or TRBV12-4 and J usage is TRBJ1-2; a possible D gene is TRBD1 (6 bases). The CDR3 is made up of 15 amino acids. For the CDR3, the DNA is TGTGCCAGCAACCCCCTCCGCGGACAGAGGGATGGCTGCACCTTC. Translation: CASNPLRGQRDGCTF.

This clonotype was observed once. This clone may be a read error of a much larger clone one base away. The chain uses TRBV7-2 and TRBJ2-6, with 7 bases lining up with TRBD1. Germline values: CDR1 SGHTA, CDR2 FQGNSA. The CDR3 length is 14 residues. CDR3 protein: CASDTGTVANVPTF. Here the CDR3 DNA reads TGTGCCAGCGACACCGGGACAGTTGCCAACGTCCCGACTTTC.

This chain connects TRBV29-1 to TRBJ2-2; D is undetermined. V shed 3 bases and J shed 5 bases, with 4 bases lying between them. The CDR3 contains 11 residues. Germline V gives CDR1 SQVTM, CDR2 ANQGSEA. The CDR3 region has the DNA TGCAGCGTTGAGTGGACCGGGGAGCTGTTTTTT. Translated, it gives CSVEWTGELFF.

This clonotype showed up many times. This chain joins TRBV10-3 and TRBJ2-7; 8 nucleotides align to TRBD2. J gave up 7 bases and V 6 bases, and 14 bases lay outside the gene matches. This CDR3 comprises 15 residues. CDR1 is ENHRY, CDR2 SYGVKD, per germline. CDR3 sequence (DNA): TGTGCCATCAGCCGTATAGCGGGGCCCTACAATGAGCAGTACTTC. Its protein product is CAISRIAGPYNEQYF.

The chain is built from TRBV27 and TRBJ2-4; 8 positions agree with TRBD2. The DNA end is more similar to TRBJ2-7, so the J call may be wrong. Germline values: CDR1 MNHEY, CDR2 SMNVEV (reference sequence). The CDR3 totals 15 residues. The CDR3 is CASSPDPGLEAEQYF. The CDR3 DNA sequence: TGTGCCAGCAGCCCGGATCCGGGACTAGAAGCCGAGCAGTACTTC.

V is TRBV28 and J is TRBJ2-2; D unclear. The CDR3 consists of 14 residues. The germline V and J ends were trimmed by 7 bases and 5 bases, with 14 bases remaining between them. Germline CDR1 reads MDHEN; CDR2 reads SYDVKM. The CDR3 sequence is CASTGGSQTGELFF. The CDR3 coding sequence is TGTGCCAGCACCGGCGGATCCCAAACCGGGGAGCTGTTTTTT.